Listed here are 15 T cell receptor beta chains from one sample, sequenced in a study of T cell repertoires in cytomegalovirus infection (dated by TCRdb to the late 2010s). The run used an Illumina HiSeq 1500. The raw public reads went through TCRdb reprocessing: fastp at Q25, MiXCR clone calling, in-frame beta chains kept. Rows merge per CDR3 protein into single entries with the most common DNA and genes. This sample holds around 900,000 distinct CDR3 sequences; around 30% were observed only once. The ten largest make up over 11% of the sample. The antigens of these receptors remain unknown. This sample's treatment or condition label indicates: in vitro stimulation with specific CMV peptide epitopes to enrich CMV-specific T cells. Sequenced here: cultured CD8+ T cells from PBMCs, sampled from culture after CMV antigen stimulation. These receptors originate from a human donor in good health (CMV status not recorded). Some clones in this sample may be carry-over from other donors' samples.

Worth noting for this clonotype: Just one base apart from a much larger clone, this may be a read error. V and J are TRBV12-3 or TRBV12-4 and TRBJ2-7; TRBD1 matches at 10 bases. CDR3 size: 15 residues. The CDR3 coding sequence is TGTGCCAACAGTTTATCCGGGACAGGGGTGCACGAGCAGTACTTC. Translating it yields CANSLSGTGVHEQYF.

The CDR3 protein is CASSPVAGGVTGELFF. CDR3 coding DNA: TGTGCCAGCAGTCCAGTAGCGGGGGGAGTCACCGGGGAGCTGTTTTTT. The gene calls are TRBV28 and TRBJ2-2, with 10 bases aligning to TRBD2. CDR3 length: 16 amino acids. V shed 5 bases, J shed 4 bases, and the junction held 7 bases outside the gene matches. Germline CDR1 is MDHEN and CDR2 is SYDVKM.

The CDR3 nucleotides read TGCAGTGCCTTAAGGGGTTTCCCCCAATACGAGCAGTACGTC. This sequence encodes CSALRGFPQYEQYV. The chain joins TRBV20-1 to TRBJ2-7, with a tentative D call TRBD1 (5 bases). V was pared by 6 bases and J by 4 bases, with 19 bases between. The CDR3 is made up of 14 amino acids. Germline V CDR1 and CDR2: DFQATT, SNEGSKA (reference sequence).

V and J are TRBV7-9 and TRBJ1-1, with D unresolved. V shed 1 base and J shed 1 base, with 7 bases lying between them. CDR3 size: 14 residues. The germline V gene encodes CDR1 SEHNR and CDR2 FQNEAQ (reference sequence). CDR3 nucleotide sequence: TGTGCCAGCAGCTTAGTCCGGGAGAACACTGAAGCTTTCTTT. It yields the protein CASSLVRENTEAFF.

This clonotype was counted many times. J is TRBJ1-1 and V is TRBV7-6; D gene unclear. Germline V gene lookup returns CDR1 SGHVS and CDR2 FNYEAQ. Trimming pared 5 bases from V and 1 base from J, leaving 11 bases between. The CDR3 totals 14 residues. The DNA of the CDR3 is TGTGCCAGCAGCGCTATGGTGGGGAACACTGAAGCTTTCTTT. It translates to CASSAMVGNTEAFF.

In its sample, this clonotype was seen many times. The chain joins TRBV7-9 to TRBJ1-2, with 8 bases matching TRBD1. The germline gives CDR1 SEHNR, CDR2 FQNEAQ (reference sequence). CDR3 length equals 13 residues. The V gene end was trimmed by 6 bases and the J gene end by 8 bases; junction bases not matched to a gene: 8. The CDR3 spells CASRDRVNSGYTF. CDR3 coding DNA: TGTGCCAGCAGGGACAGGGTGAACTCGGGCTACACCTTC. The entire variable domain, with the rest obtained from reference TRBV7-9 and TRBJ1-2, is as follows: DTGVSQNPRHKITKRGQNVTFRCDPISEHNRLYWYRQTLGQGPEFLTYFQNEAQLEKSRLLSDRFSAERPKGSFSTLEIQRTEQGDSAMYLCASRDRVNSGYTFGSGTRLTVV.

In this sample, this clonotype turned up a few times. The chain joins TRBV4-1 to TRBJ1-1, with D possibly matching TRBD1 (5 bases). The CDR3 has 14 amino acids. Germline V lookup: CDR1 MGHRA, CDR2 YSYEKL. V was trimmed by 3 bases and J by 5 bases, leaving 13 bases between them. CDR3 nucleotides: TGCGCCAGCAGCCAGGGACTCGGAGAAACTGAAGCTTTCTTT. This gives the protein CASSQGLGETEAFF.

V and J are TRBV2 and TRBJ1-6; D might be TRBD1 (5 bases). V was cut by 6 bases and J by 4 bases, with 13 bases left in between. Germline CDR1 reads SNHLY; CDR2 reads FYNNEI. This CDR3 comprises 15 residues. CDR3 protein: CASSDDSSYNSPLHF. The CDR3, as DNA: TGTGCCAGCAGCGACGACAGTAGTTATAATTCACCCCTCCACTTT. Filled out from reference TRBV2 and TRBJ1-6, the complete variable domain reads EPEVTQTPSHQVTQMGQEVILRCVPISNHLYFYWYRQILGQKVEFLVSFYNNEISEKSEIFDDQFSVERPDGSNFTLKIRSTKLEDSAMYFCASSDDSSYNSPLHFGNGTRLTVT.

V and J are TRBV4-2 and TRBJ2-3; D gene ambiguous. CDR3 length: 15 amino acids. CDR1 and CDR2 (germline): LGHNA, YNFKEQ. V lost 0 bases and J 6 bases, leaving 13 bases between the germline ends. The CDR3 coding sequence is TGTGCCAGCAGCCAAGATGGTACGGGTAGTGATACGCAGTATTTT. This gives the protein CASSQDGTGSDTQYF.

J is TRBJ2-3 and V is TRBV5-8; 9 positions match TRBD1. Per the germline V gene, CDR1 is SGHTS and CDR2 is YDEGEE. The CDR3 length is 15 residues. V gave up 4 bases and J gave up 3 bases; unmatched junction bases: 6. The CDR3 reads CASSVTGGWTDTQYF. DNA for the CDR3: TGTGCCAGCAGCGTGACAGGGGGATGGACAGATACGCAGTATTTT.

The V gene is TRBV9, the J gene TRBJ1-2; D may be TRBD1 (5 bases). CDR1 and CDR2 from the germline V gene are SGDLS and YYNGEE. The germline V and J ends were trimmed by 0 bases and 3 bases, with 12 bases remaining between them. This CDR3 has 15 residues. The CDR3 reads CASSVAAGIDYGYTF. For the CDR3, the DNA is TGTGCCAGCAGCGTAGCGGCAGGGATTGACTATGGCTACACCTTC.

The gene calls are TRBV5-6 and TRBJ2-7; no firm D call. The CDR3 is made up of 13 amino acids. CDR1 and CDR2 (germline): SGHDT, YYEEEE. CDR3 in amino acids: CASSLDRFYEQDV. CDR3 coding DNA: TGTGCCAGCAGCTTGGACAGATTTTACGAGCAGGACGTC.

V gene TRBV4-2 combines with J gene TRBJ2-3, with 9 bases lining up with TRBD1. With 0 bases clipped from V and 7 bases from J, the junction kept 8 bases outside the gene matches. The CDR3 extends over 16 amino acids. Germline CDR1 is LGHNA and CDR2 is YNFKEQ. The CDR3 is CASSQDLDGTGNTQYF. The CDR3 nucleotides are TGTGCCAGCAGCCAAGATTTGGATGGGACAGGGAATACGCAGTATTTT.

CDR3 in amino acids: CASSARGGETQYF. In nucleotides, the CDR3 is TGTGCCAGCAGTGCTAGGGGAGGGGAGACCCAGTACTTC. The chain carries TRBV6-1 and TRBJ2-5, with 7 positions matching TRBD2. J gave up 5 bases and V 4 bases, and 4 bases lay outside the gene matches. The CDR3 runs to 13 residues. Germline V gene lookup returns CDR1 MNHNS and CDR2 SASEGT.

The J gene is TRBJ1-5, the V gene TRBV15; D is possibly TRBD1 (5 bases). Trimming took 0 bases from V and 3 from J, leaving 9 bases between them. The CDR3 is 15 residues long. Germline V CDR1 and CDR2: LNHNV, YYDKDF (reference sequence). The CDR3 DNA reads TGTGCCACCAGCAGAGAGGGGGGGGACAATCAGCCCCAGCATTTT. Amino acid sequence: CATSREGGDNQPQHF. Looking up the rest from reference TRBV15 and TRBJ1-5 gives the full variable domain: DAMVIQNPRYQVTQFGKPVTLSCSQTLNHNVMYWYQQKSSQAPKLLFHYYDKDFNNEADTPDNFQSRRPNTSFCFLDIRSPGLGDTAMYLCATSREGGDNQPQHFGDGTRLSIL.